Listed below are T cell receptor beta chains from one sample, sequenced in a study of cytomegalovirus exposure and HLA in healthy donors. Generated by immunoSEQ multiplex PCR, the TCRdb table keeps only in-frame clones and is missing some. This table has roughly 120,000 clones, approximately 76% appearing once. The sequencing input was PBMCs. These receptors all stem from a man in his forties in good health and CMV-seronegative. Both conserved end residues are part of each CDR3. The D gene is left open where the match is weak. Rows give clone size only sometimes, using once, few, many, or a class for an expanded clone.

V,size,J,D,CDR3,DNA
TRBV7-2,few,TRBJ1-1,.,CASSLGRYTEAFF,TGTGCCAGCAGCCTGGGGAGATACACTGAAGCTTTCTTT
TRBV7-9,.,TRBJ1-1,.,CASSPRVFGQGSTEAFF,TGTGCCAGCAGCCCTAGAGTATTTGGCCAGGGGAGCACTGAAGCTTTCTTT
TRBV28,.,TRBJ2-7,.,CASSLSVTGNIYEQYF,TGTGCCAGCAGTTTATCGGTTACAGGGAACATTTACGAGCAGTACTTC
TRBV6-7,few,TRBJ1-5,.,CASRTQGKEPQHF,TGTGCCAGCAGAACGCAGGGTAAGGAGCCCCAGCATTTT
TRBV10-3,.,TRBJ2-6,.,CAISERVSGANVLTF,TGTGCCATCAGTGAACGGGTCTCTGGGGCCAACGTCCTGACTTTC
TRBV20-1,.,TRBJ2-1,.,CSAMRINEQFF,TGCAGTGCTATGCGCATAAATGAGCAGTTCTTC
TRBV4-1,.,TRBJ1-1,TRBD1,CASRRQGANTEAFF,TGCGCCAGCAGACGACAGGGGGCGAACACTGAAGCTTTCTTT
TRBV9,.,TRBJ2-7,.,CASSVSSGRNDVYEQYF,TGTGCCAGCAGCGTAAGCTCTGGGCGAAACGACGTCTACGAGCAGTACTTC
TRBV2,few,TRBJ2-2,TRBD1,CASSDDRAGELFF,TGTGCCAGCAGTGATGACAGGGCCGGGGAGCTGTTTTTT
TRBV7-6,.,TRBJ2-2,TRBD2,CASSLRSGLAANTGELFF,TGTGCCAGCAGCTTAAGGTCGGGGCTAGCGGCAAACACCGGGGAGCTGTTTTTT
TRBV12-5,once,TRBJ2-5,TRBD2,CASGLNAGGRETQYF,TGTGCTAGTGGTTTAAATGCGGGGGGTCGAGAGACCCAGTACTTC
TRBV18,.,TRBJ2-5,TRBD1,CASSQGQGDQETQYF,TGTGCCAGCTCACAAGGACAGGGGGACCAAGAGACCCAGTACTTC
TRBV7-7,.,TRBJ2-7,.,CASSLRQGTEQYF,TGTGCTAGCAGCTTACGGCAGGGTACCGAGCAGTACTTC
TRBV5-1,.,TRBJ2-7,TRBD1,CASSPGQGFDEQYF,TGCGCCAGCAGCCCGGGACAGGGGTTTGACGAGCAGTACTTC
TRBV9,once,TRBJ2-1,TRBD1,CASPGKQGIEQFF,TGTGCCAGTCCAGGAAAACAGGGGATTGAGCAGTTCTTC
TRBV6-1,.,TRBJ1-4,.,CASSEYQITNEKLFF,TGTGCCAGCAGTGAATATCAGATAACTAATGAAAAACTGTTTTTT
TRBV19,.,TRBJ2-5,.,CATSEGQETQYF,TGTGCCACTAGCGAGGGCCAGGAGACCCAGTACTTC
TRBV7-3,.,TRBJ1-1,TRBD1,CASSTSGTGVAFF,TGTGCCAGCAGCACTTCCGGGACAGGGGTGGCTTTCTTT
TRBV6-5,.,TRBJ2-7,TRBD1,CASSPGQGSYEQYF,TGTGCCAGCAGTCCGGGACAGGGGTCCTACGAGCAGTACTTC
TRBV9,.,TRBJ1-2,.,CASSQESRGLGYGYTF,TGTGCCAGCAGCCAAGAATCCCGGGGGTTAGGCTATGGCTACACCTTC
TRBV7-9,.,TRBJ2-3,.,CASSLELDTQYF,TGTGCCAGCAGCTTGGAGTTAGATACGCAGTATTTT
TRBV5-1,.,TRBJ2-5,TRBD1,CASSLWGTGQETQYF,TGCGCCAGCAGCTTGTGGGGGACAGGACAAGAGACCCAGTACTTC
TRBV18,.,TRBJ2-5,.,CASSGGQETQYF,TGTGCCAGTTCTGGAGGACAAGAGACCCAGTACTTC
TRBV11-3,.,TRBJ2-3,TRBD2,CASSLSGGGVTDTQYF,TGTGCCAGCAGCTTATCAGGCGGGGGAGTCACAGATACGCAGTATTTT
TRBV10-3,.,TRBJ1-6,.,CAISEADWEGSPLHF,TGTGCCATCAGTGAGGCGGACTGGGAAGGTTCACCCCTCCACTTT
TRBV27,.,TRBJ2-3,.,CASGDRTPSTDTQYF,TGTGCCAGCGGCGACAGGACCCCTAGCACAGATACGCAGTATTTT
TRBV7-6,.,TRBJ2-2,.,CASSLVELTLRGELFF,TGTGCCAGCAGCTTAGTGGAGTTGACGTTGCGAGGGGAGCTGTTTTTT
TRBV7-2,.,TRBJ2-2,TRBD2,CASSLLGLALTSNTGELFF,TGTGCCAGCAGCCTCCTGGGACTAGCTTTAACTTCGAACACCGGGGAGCTGTTTTTT
TRBV28,.,TRBJ2-7,.,CASSPIGGSYEQYF,TGTGCCAGCAGTCCCATCGGGGGCTCCTACGAGCAGTACTTC
TRBV5-1,.,TRBJ2-3,.,CASSFDRATDTQYF,TGCGCCAGCAGCTTCGACAGAGCCACAGATACGCAGTATTTT